These 31 T cell receptor beta chains were all obtained from the same sample, sequenced in a study of blood T cells in healthy people across ages. A second PCR of roughly 7 to 11 cycles used a sample-barcoded 5' primer and a J-beta primer mix. One entry per CDR3 protein, called by TCRdb with MiXCR from the 5' RACE reads. The sample records some 930,000 distinct CDR3 sequences, 25% to 35% being singletons. The sample was also linked to a second study, of T cells of mothers and their children.

Sequencing input: blood. The receptors were gathered from a woman aged 40-49 years in good health.

Ten or more counts support this clonotype. The chain carries TRBV20-1 and TRBJ2-3, with no clear D. Germline V gene lookup returns CDR1 DFQATT and CDR2 SNEGSKA (reference sequence). The V end lost 6 bases, the J end lost 3 bases, and 10 bases lay between the germline ends. The CDR3 is 12 amino acids. CDR3 residues: CSASFVTDTQYF. The CDR3 DNA reads TGCAGTGCCAGTTTCGTTACAGATACGCAGTATTTT.

This chain joins TRBV9 and TRBJ1-1; D possibly corresponds to TRBD1 (5 bases). Trimming left V 4 bases short and J 5 bases short, with 15 bases between. Germline assignment: CDR1 SGDLS and CDR2 YYNGEE. There are 14 residues in the CDR3. The chain's CDR3 is CASSSHGGRTEAFF. The CDR3 region has the DNA TGTGCCAGCAGCTCTCATGGGGGTCGGACTGAAGCTTTCTTT.

This clonotype was detected many times. The chain uses TRBV7-9 and TRBJ1-2, with D perhaps TRBD1 (5 bases). Germline lookup yields CDR1 SEHNR and CDR2 FQNEAQ (reference sequence). CDR3 length: 14 residues. The V end lost 2 bases, the J end lost 5 bases, and 12 bases lay between the germline ends. CDR3 loop: CASSLLTVTYGYTF. The CDR3, as DNA: TGTGCCAGCAGCTTACTGACAGTTACATATGGCTACACCTTC.

Many counts were recorded for this clonotype. J is TRBJ1-2 and V is TRBV12-3 or TRBV12-4; D possibly corresponds to TRBD1 (5 bases). This CDR3 has 14 amino acids. Trimming left V 4 bases short and J 3 bases short, with 12 bases between. CDR3 protein: CASSSRDGDYGYTF. The CDR3, as DNA: TGTGCCAGCAGTTCTAGGGACGGGGACTATGGCTACACCTTC.

This clonotype showed up just a few times. The chain carries TRBV28 and TRBJ2-7; 8 positions agree with TRBD1. This CDR3 spans 17 amino acids. The V segment lost 4 bases and the J segment 1 base; nucleotides outside the gene matches: 12. Germline assignment: CDR1 MDHEN and CDR2 SYDVKM. The CDR3 spells CASSSVFRTGISYEQYF. DNA for the CDR3: TGTGCCAGCAGTTCGGTCTTTCGGACAGGGATTTCCTACGAGCAGTACTTC.

The chain employs TRBV12-3 or TRBV12-4 and TRBJ2-2; D is uncertain. V was trimmed by 8 bases and J by 11 bases, leaving 18 bases between them. The CDR3 sequence is 13 residues long. CDR3 sequence reads: CASQPRQAEELFF. The CDR3 bases are TGTGCCAGCCAACCACGGCAGGCAGAAGAGCTGTTTTTT.

This clonotype was counted only a few times. The gene calls are TRBV14 and TRBJ2-3; maybe TRBD2 (5 bases). The CDR3 sequence is 14 residues long. Germline loops: CDR1 SGHDN, CDR2 FVKESK. Trimming pared 4 bases from V and 4 bases from J, leaving 12 bases between. The CDR3 coding sequence is TGTGCCAGCAGCCTTCATGGGAGAGCAGATACGCAGTATTTT. The encoded protein is CASSLHGRADTQYF.

Comment on this clonotype: This may stem from a read error, because a much larger clone lies one nucleotide away. J is TRBJ1-4 and V is TRBV27, with D perhaps matching TRBD1 (6 bases). The germline V gene encodes CDR1 MNHEY and CDR2 SMNVEV (reference sequence). The CDR3 consists of 14 residues. In DNA form, the CDR3 reads TGTGCCAGCAGGAAACAGGGAAGGGGAGAAAAACTGGTTTTT. This gives the protein CASRKQGRGEKLVF. Variable domain in full (rest from reference TRBV27 and TRBJ1-4): EAQVTQNPRYLITVTGKKLTVTCSQNMNHEYMSWYRQDPGLGLRQIYYSMNVEVTDKGDVPEGYKVSRKEKRNFPLILESPSPNQTSLYFCASRKQGRGEKLVFGSGTQLSVL.

This clonotype was seen many times. The chain is built from TRBV5-5 and TRBJ2-5, with 9 nucleotides matching TRBD1. The CDR3 sequence is 16 residues long. V shed 4 bases and J 5 bases; nucleotides not matched to a gene: 12. CDR1 and CDR2 (germline): SGHKS, YYEKEE (reference sequence). The CDR3 bases are TGTGCCAGCAGCGTAAATCCCGGGACAGGGCTCGAGACCCAGTACTTC. It is translated as CASSVNPGTGLETQYF.

The chain combines TRBV3-1 with TRBJ1-5, with 7 bases fitting TRBD1. Losses at the gene ends were 2 bases for V and 7 bases for J; bases not matched to a gene: 8. The CDR3 loop spans 15 amino acids. Germline loops: CDR1 LGHDT, CDR2 YNNKEL (reference sequence). The CDR3 reads CASSQHAGGGQPQHF. For the CDR3, the DNA is TGTGCCAGCAGCCAACACGCAGGGGGGGGACAGCCCCAGCATTTT.

This chain uses TRBV12-3 or TRBV12-4 with TRBJ1-3, with D maybe TRBD1 (5 bases). This CDR3 is 16 amino acids long. With 7 bases removed from V and 0 bases from J, the gap between germline ends came to 16 bases. This chain's CDR3 is CASTAGRRGSGNTIYF. Here the CDR3 DNA reads TGTGCCAGCACCGCAGGGCGGAGGGGCTCTGGAAACACCATATATTTT.

This clonotype was seen many times. A read error is possible here, since a much larger clone lies one base away. The CDR3 region is CAGSQDRRGGSETQYF. CDR3 in DNA: TGCGCCGGCAGCCAAGATCGGAGGGGTGGTTCGGAGACCCAGTACTTC. V gene TRBV4-3 combines with J gene TRBJ2-5; tentatively, D is TRBD2 (6 bases). CDR3 length equals 16 residues. Germline V gives CDR1 LGHNA, CDR2 YSLEER.

This clonotype was recorded a few times. The V gene is TRBV3-1, the J gene TRBJ1-5; the match to TRBD1 covers 7 bases. This CDR3 has 13 residues. With V trimmed by 4 bases and J by 11 bases, 8 bases remained unmatched. The germline CDR1 and CDR2 sequences are LGHDT and YNNKEL (reference sequence). The CDR3 region has the DNA TGTGCCAGCAGCCTACAGGGGACCTCAGCCCAGCATTTT. This encodes CASSLQGTSAQHF.

This clonotype was seen a few times. The chain is built from TRBV6-4 and TRBJ1-1, with TRBD1 matching 10 bases. This CDR3 spans 16 amino acids. After removal of 10 bases from V and 6 bases from J, the junction contained 17 bases not matched to a gene. Germline V lookup: CDR1 MRHNA, CDR2 SNTAGT. This CDR3 reads CATKRQGASNIAEAFF. CDR3 DNA: TGTGCCACGAAGAGACAGGGGGCCTCGAATATCGCTGAAGCTTTCTTT.

V gene TRBV4-2 combines with J gene TRBJ2-1, with D possibly TRBD2 on 5 matching bases. The germline V gene has CDR1 LGHNA and CDR2 YNFKEQ. V lost 1 base and J lost 0, with 13 bases in between. This CDR3 is built from 17 residues. CDR3 region: CASSQGEYSSSYNEQFF. In DNA form, the CDR3 reads TGTGCCAGCAGCCAAGGGGAGTACTCAAGCTCCTACAATGAGCAGTTCTTC.

This clonotype came up a few times. V usage is TRBV3-1 and J usage is TRBJ1-2; D remains unclear. Germline values: CDR1 LGHDT, CDR2 YNNKEL (reference sequence). The germline V and J ends were trimmed by 0 bases and 7 bases, with 9 bases remaining between them. This CDR3 has 13 amino acids. In nucleotides, the CDR3 is TGTGCCAGCAGCCAAGAACGGAGTGGTGGCTACACCTTC. Its translation: CASSQERSGGYTF. Based on the CDR3 plus reference TRBV3-1 and TRBJ1-2, the full variable domain is DTAVSQTPKYLVTQMGNDKSIKCEQNLGHDTMYWYKQDSKKFLKIMFSYNNKELIINETVPNRFSPKSPDKAHLNLHINSLELGDSAVYFCASSQERSGGYTFGSGTRLTVV.

This clonotype occurred many times. The chain recombines TRBV20-1 with TRBJ1-1; D ambiguous. The V and J ends lost 2 bases and 2 bases respectively, with 6 bases between them. The CDR3 has 12 residues. Germline V lookup: CDR1 DFQATT, CDR2 SNEGSKA (reference sequence). CDR3 sequence: CSARRLNTEAFF. DNA of the CDR3: TGCAGTGCTAGACGGTTAAACACTGAAGCTTTCTTT.

The sample holds many counts of this clonotype. The chain links TRBV7-2 to TRBJ2-1; TRBD2 matches at 11 bases. This CDR3 spans 15 amino acids. Germline V gene data show CDR1 as SGHTA and CDR2 as FQGNSA. Trimming at V came to 1 base and at J to 8 bases, leaving 4 bases not matched to a gene. CDR3 nucleotide sequence: TGTGCCAGCAGCTTAGGTAGCGGGGGGGCCGATGAGCAGTTCTTC. Its translation: CASSLGSGGADEQFF.

As concerns this clonotype: A much larger clone lies a single base off, so this may be a read error. The rearrangement links TRBV19 to TRBJ2-3; tentative D call: TRBD1 (5 bases). This CDR3 has 13 residues. The germline CDR1 and CDR2 sequences are LNHDA and SQIVND (reference sequence). This CDR3 is CASSTRSTGTQYF. The CDR3 nucleotides read TGTGCCAGTAGTACGCGTAGCACAGGTACGCAGTATTTT.

Concerning this clonotype itself: Given a much more abundant clone one base away, this may be a read error. The gene calls are TRBV6-5 and TRBJ2-5; D is perhaps TRBD1 (6 bases). The germline V and J ends were trimmed by 0 bases and 5 bases, with 16 bases remaining between them. The V gene's germline CDR1 is MNHEY and CDR2 SVGAGI. The CDR3 is 16 residues long. The CDR3: CASSYSFTVGGETQYF. CDR3 coding DNA: TGTGCCAGCAGTTACTCGTTCACAGTAGGGGGTGAGACCCAGTACTTC.

This clonotype has at least ten counts. V gene TRBV5-6 combines with J gene TRBJ2-7; TRBD1 agrees at 10 bases. The V and J ends lost 4 bases and 4 bases, in that order; junction bases with no gene match: 5. This CDR3 is built from 14 residues. Germline V gene sequence: CDR1 SGHDT, CDR2 YYEEEE. CDR3: CASSQPGQGYEQYF. The DNA for the CDR3 is TGTGCCAGCAGCCAACCGGGACAGGGGTACGAGCAGTACTTC.

The chain couples TRBV7-2 to TRBJ2-3, with TRBD2 matching 9 bases. This CDR3 comprises 17 residues. The V gene end was trimmed by 1 base and the J gene end by 2 bases; junction bases not matched to a gene: 7. Germline-derived CDR1 and CDR2 are SGHTA and FQGNSA. The DNA of the CDR3 is TGTGCCAGCAGCTTAGTGGCTAGCGGGGCCAACACAGATACGCAGTATTTT. Its protein product is CASSLVASGANTDTQYF.

The chain couples TRBV20-1 to TRBJ2-7, with unresolved D. The germline V gene encodes CDR1 DFQATT and CDR2 SNEGSKA (reference sequence). Trimming cost V 3 bases and J 0 bases, with 6 bases left between them. The CDR3 has 12 amino acids. The CDR3 sequence: CSASVHSYEQYF. The CDR3 DNA reads TGCAGTGCTAGCGTCCACTCCTACGAGCAGTACTTC.

The sample holds many counts of this clonotype. CDR3 amino acids: CASSLEKPSEAFF. CDR3 in DNA: TGTGCCAGCAGCTTAGAAAAACCGTCTGAAGCTTTCTTT. The J gene is TRBJ1-1, the V gene TRBV7-9; D is unclear. The CDR3 covers 13 residues. V lost 1 base and J 6 bases, leaving 9 bases between the germline ends. Germline CDR1 SEHNR, CDR2 FQNEAQ (reference sequence).

This clonotype has a handful of counts. V usage is TRBV10-3 and J usage is TRBJ2-1; D not resolved. Between the trimmed V and J ends, which lost 5 bases and 10 bases, there was a span of 15 bases. CDR3 length: 13 residues. The germline V gene has CDR1 ENHRY and CDR2 SYGVKD. This chain's CDR3 is CAISTTPLEEQFF. CDR3 sequence (DNA): TGTGCCATCAGTACGACACCCTTGGAGGAGCAGTTCTTC.

At least ten counts were recorded for this clonotype. The rearrangement uses TRBV20-1 and TRBJ2-7, with TRBD2 as a possible D gene (5 bases). V lost 1 base and J lost 0, with 13 bases in between. Germline-derived CDR1 and CDR2 are DFQATT and SNEGSKA (reference sequence). The CDR3 has 15 amino acids. In nucleotides, the CDR3 is TGCAGTGCTAGAGGGCTTGAGACTAACTCCTACGAGCAGTACTTC. Encoded protein: CSARGLETNSYEQYF.

As regards this clonotype: A single base separates this from a much larger clone, so it may be a read error. This chain joins TRBV5-1 and TRBJ2-3, with 10 bases lining up with TRBD2. CDR3 length equals 14 residues. Germline V lookup: CDR1 SGHRS, CDR2 YFSETQ. Trimming removed 9 bases from V and 4 bases from J; junction bases left unmatched: 8. The CDR3 DNA sequence: TGCGCCAACGCAAGCGGGGGGGCCTCAGATACGCAGTATTTT. Encoded protein: CANASGGASDTQYF.

The chain links TRBV3-1 to TRBJ1-5; D uncertain. Trimming took off 0 bases at V and 0 bases at J, with 3 bases between the two ends. The CDR3 runs 14 residues. The germline V gene encodes CDR1 LGHDT and CDR2 YNNKEL (reference sequence). CDR3 amino acids: CASSQELSNQPQHF. The DNA of the CDR3 is TGTGCCAGCAGCCAAGAACTTAGCAATCAGCCCCAGCATTTT.

This clonotype has just a few counts. The chain carries TRBV9 and TRBJ1-1; perhaps TRBD1 as D (6 bases). The CDR3 has 15 residues. From germline, CDR1 is SGDLS and CDR2 YYNGEE. With 1 base removed from V and 0 bases from J, the gap between germline ends came to 10 bases. The CDR3 is CASSVSQGMNTEAFF. The CDR3 bases are TGTGCCAGCAGCGTATCGCAGGGGATGAACACTGAAGCTTTCTTT.

This clonotype was observed at least ten times. J is TRBJ2-1 and V is TRBV11-2; D gene ambiguous. The ends were cut back, 7 bases at V and 9 bases at J, with 13 bases in the middle. CDR1 is SGHAT, CDR2 FQNNGV, per germline. The CDR3 consists of 12 residues. CDR3: CASTSDPIEQFF. CDR3 in DNA: TGTGCCAGCACCTCGGACCCGATTGAGCAGTTCTTC.

This clonotype was picked up one time. The rearrangement uses TRBV6-6 and TRBJ2-5; 15 bases align to TRBD2. The end of the DNA fits TRBJ2-7 better, so the J call may be wrong. The CDR3 has 15 amino acids. Germline V CDR1 and CDR2: MNHNY, SVGAGI (reference sequence). In DNA form, the CDR3 reads TGTGCCAGCAGCTCCGGGACTAGCGGGAGGTACGAGCAGTACTTC. This codes for CASSSGTSGRYEQYF.